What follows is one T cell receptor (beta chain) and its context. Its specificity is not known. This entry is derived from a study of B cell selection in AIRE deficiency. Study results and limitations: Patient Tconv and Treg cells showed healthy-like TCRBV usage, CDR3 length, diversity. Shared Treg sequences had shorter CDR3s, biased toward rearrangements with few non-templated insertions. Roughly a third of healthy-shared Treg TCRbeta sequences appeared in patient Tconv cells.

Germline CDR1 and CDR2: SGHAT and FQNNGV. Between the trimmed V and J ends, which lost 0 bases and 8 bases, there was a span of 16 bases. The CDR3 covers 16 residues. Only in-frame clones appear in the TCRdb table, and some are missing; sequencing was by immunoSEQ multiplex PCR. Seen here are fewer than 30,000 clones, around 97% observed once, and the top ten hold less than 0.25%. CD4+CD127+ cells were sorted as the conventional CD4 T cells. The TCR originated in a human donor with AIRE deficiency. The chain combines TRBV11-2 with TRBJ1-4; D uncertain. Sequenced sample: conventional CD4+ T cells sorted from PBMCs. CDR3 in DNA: TGTGCCAGCAGCTTAGAGGGCCAACCTCCAGGCGAAAAACTGTTTTTT. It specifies CASSLEGQPPGEKLFF. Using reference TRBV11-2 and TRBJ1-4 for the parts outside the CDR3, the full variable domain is EAGVAQSPRYKIIEKRQSVAFWCNPISGHATLYWYQQILGQGPKLLIQFQNNGVVDDSQLPKDRFSAERLKGVDSTLKIQPAKLEDSAVYLCASSLEGQPPGEKLFFGSGTQLSVL.